The 2 T cell receptor beta chains listed next were all sequenced from one sample in a study of OX40 agonist ivuxolimab in advanced cancers. Assay used: immunoSEQ multiplex PCR; TCRdb lists only in-frame clones, some missing. The sample lists tens of thousands of clones, roughly 83% occurring once. The sample in question was CD4+ or CD8+ T cells sorted from blood, obtained in a trial of the OX40 agonist ivuxolimab. Source of these receptors: an adult with an advanced solid tumor such as melanoma, head and neck, liver or kidney cancer.

This clone was found a few times. The J gene is TRBJ1-6, the V gene TRBV5-6; the match to TRBD1 covers 7 bases. This CDR3 is 14 amino acids long. Unmatched junction bases numbered 4, after V lost 0 bases and J lost 10 bases. CDR1 SGHDT and CDR2 YYEEEE come from the germline V gene. The DNA for the CDR3 is TGTGCCAGCAGCTTGGGCACAGGGGCATCACCCCTCCACTTT. It yields the protein CASSLGTGASPLHF.

CDR3 coding DNA: TGTGCCAGCAGCTCTACCCCCGGACTAGGGAGCGAGGATACGCAGTATTTT. It yields the protein CASSSTPGLGSEDTQYF. The V gene is TRBV7-3, the J gene TRBJ2-3; 7 bases fit TRBD2. In germline, CDR1 is SGHTA, CDR2 FQGTGA. This CDR3 is 17 amino acids long. J was trimmed by 6 bases and V by 4 bases; bases with no gene match: 16.